The entry that follows covers one T cell receptor beta chain sequence. This clone was seen more than once but under ten times. The specificity of this receptor is unknown. Base qualities were left out, and no much larger clone turns up one base away. The immunoSEQ Assay, a bias-controlled multiplex PCR, was used to amplify TCRbeta CDR3 regions from genomic DNA. Per the original workflow: The number of nucleated cells in each sample was estimated by amplification of reference gene primers within the assay. To quantify the absolute abundance of each unique TCRbeta CDR3 rearrangement, sequence reads were collapsed and filtered. For each sample, productive Simpson clonality was calculated as the square root of Simpson's diversity index across productive rearrangements. Entries here come from immuneACCESS through TCRdb and include only in-frame sequences with V and J called. Some clones fail to appear in such tables; in the studies checked, an unresolved V gene covers under half of the shortfall, and the cause of the remainder is unknown. V, J and clone size were drawn from that table, and D and trimming were deduced from the DNA. Recorded for this sample are approximately 110,000 clones; roughly 85% of them occurred a single time. The ten largest clones represent 4% to 5% of the sample.

The record originates from a study of blood T cell repertoires in COVID-19 (dated by TCRdb to the early 2020s). As for the study more broadly: Samples from collaborators originated in the United States, Italy and Spain and spanned both the acute and convalescent phases of COVID-19. The material from the prospective study consisted of cDNA or gDNA derived from T cells, B-cell-depleted T cells, or PBMCs. The dataset comprised deeply sampled blood TCRbeta repertoires from subjects exposed to, actively infected with, or recovered from COVID-19. The repertoires were released in a freely available public database intended as a resource for research on the immune response to SARS-CoV-2. The samples were drawn from two sources: the first 160 participants of the ongoing ImmuneRACE study, and 1,200 or so subjects contributed by 6 global collaborators. The sample metadata nearly always contained a de-identified subject ID, COVID-19 status, age in years and sex. Where available, HLA class I and class II types were obtained from metadata supplied by the sample provider rather than from assay-based typing. Study-wide conclusions, independent of this receptor: How much clinical and demographic metadata was included differed by source and by participant, and the metadata was provided uncurated.

As encoded in the germline V gene, CDR1 is SGHAT while CDR2 is FQNNGV. The CDR3 runs 15 amino acids, cysteine and phenylalanine included. Only CDR3 DNA is held: 45 bases, read in frame from base 1. The V end loses 1 base and the J end loses 0 bases, and a stretch of 10 bases separates them. The collaborating institutions used their own protocols to collect whole blood in K2EDTA tubes. For TCRbeta analysis, collaborator samples were shipped as frozen whole blood, as isolated PBMCs, or as DNA extracted from either sample type. Sequences were obtained from peripheral blood. The receptor was isolated from a man over 45 with acute or convalescent COVID-19. The chain employs TRBV11-2 and TRBJ2-7; the D gene is perhaps TRBD1, from 6 matching bases. The CDR3 region has the sequence CASSLGGGSSYEQYF. The nucleotides are TGTGCCAGCAGCTTAGGAGGGGGAAGCTCCTACGAGCAGTACTTC.